This T cell receptor beta chain emerged from a study of shared clonotypes between healthy human individuals. Sorted-subset replicate PCR reactions contained 150 to 200 ng DNA, corresponding to some 29,000 T cell genomes. Repertoires were generated with immunoSEQ multiplex PCR, while TCRdb's copy carries only in-frame clones and drops some. Seen here are over a million clones, roughly 96% observed once, and the top ten hold over 1%. From germline, CDR1 is SGHAT and CDR2 FQNNGV. The CDR3 runs 15 residues. V was clipped by 6 bases and J by 4 bases; unmatched bases: 6. The sequenced material came from naive CD4+ T cells sorted from blood. Subset specified: CD45RA+ positively selected. This chain links TRBV11-2 with TRBJ2-1, with TRBD2 matching over 10 bases. The TCR was taken from a man aged 30 to 39 in good health. CDR3 DNA: TGTGCCAGCAGGAACCTAGCGGGGGTATACAATGAGCAGTTCTTC. Protein sequence: CASRNLAGVYNEQFF.